Sequencing of this T cell receptor beta chain was carried out in a study of blood T cells in healthy people across ages (dated by TCRdb to the mid-2010s). Context from the whole study: Template switching captured roughly one uniquely barcoded TCR beta cDNA molecule per two T cells in model experiments. Age-related changes in TCR beta repertoire diversity were measured in the study by deep sequencing normalized with unique cDNA molecular identifiers. The donors were split into four age groups: young (average 16 years), middle-aged (39), aged (about 56) and long-lived (over 80). Using the same blood draw, the study looked at two additional independent replicas of 1 million unique cDNA reads for two donors, one aged 18 to 30 and the other aged 80 or older. Summary of the overall study and its limitations: Because the CMV infection status of the donors was unknown, age-related changes in expanded clonotypes may potentially have been confounded. Estimates of total diversity from one million sequenced T cells were regarded as lower bounds and underestimates. Compared with the aged group, the long-lived group had more naive CD4+ T cells, fewer expanded clones and increased TCR diversity, suggesting age selection. A strong correlation was found between observed TCR beta diversity and the percentage of naive T cells measured by flow cytometry. Observed TCR beta diversity per million T cells fell roughly linearly with age, and a significant reduction was already apparent by age around 40. Since profiling was done on bulk unsorted PBMCs, naive and antigen-experienced compartments could not be conclusively compared.

The library was generated by 5' RACE. The reads were generated on an Illumina HiSeq 2500. A second PCR of about 7 to 12 cycles was performed with a sample-barcoded 5' primer and a J-beta primer mix. A unique molecular identifier was introduced onto each TCR beta cDNA molecule by a template-switch 5' adaptor carrying 12 random nucleotides. Each sample yielded at least 2.5 million CDR3-containing paired-end reads. The Mint cDNA synthesis kit, primed by a TRBC-specific oligonucleotide, was used to synthesize first-strand cDNA from all RNA. All cDNA was treated with uracil-DNA glycosylase and then went through a first 18-cycle PCR with the universal primers M1SS and BC2_uni_R. Regarding the original processing steps: Each sample was normalized by randomly selecting 1 million high-quality reads, each carrying a distinct molecular identifier. Instead of being binned into consensus sequences, reads that shared molecular identifiers were thrown out. CDR3 identification, clonotype clustering and error correction used MiTCR with a Q25 quality threshold and the strictest error-elimination algorithm. A nonparametric unseen species model using Euler transformation provided a lower-bound estimate of total TCR beta diversity. Starting from the raw public reads, TCRdb applied fastp trimming at Q25, assembled clones with MiXCR and retained in-frame beta chains. Each entry is one CDR3 protein sequence, shown with its most common DNA and genes. The V and J calls were determined by TCRdb, not by the authors. A total of around 520,000 distinct CDR3 sequences appear in this sample, around a quarter of them only once. In total, the top ten clones hold over 3.5% of the sample.

The junction shows trimming of 3 bases on V and 0 bases on J, plus 18 bases between the germline ends. Spanning cysteine to phenylalanine, the CDR3 consists of 18 amino acids. Only the CDR3 region is kept as DNA, spanning 54 bases read in frame from base 1. In the case of this clonotype: The target of this receptor is not known. One base away there is no much larger clone; base qualities are not given.

Systemically healthy Caucasian individuals from Russia, some 38 in total and aged roughly 6 to 100 years, were included as donors. About 10 milliliters of peripheral blood were drawn from each donor into EDTA-treated Vacutainer tubes. Ficoll-Paque density-gradient centrifugation was used to isolate PBMCs, with at least 7 million obtained per sample. Total RNA was extracted from PBMCs with Trizol reagent, with at least 5.5 micrograms obtained per sample. For every donor, an aliquot of PBMCs went through flow cytometry to measure the percentages of naive CD45RAhigh/CD27high T cells. The same data also contributed to another study, on T cells of mothers and their children. As that second paper reports: Donors were nine systemically healthy Caucasian individuals: three mothers and their six children. cDNA synthesis used all of the extracted RNA, with approximately 1.4 ug of RNA in each 15 ul reaction. In the second PCR, the M1S primer added sample barcodes and 2-4 random nucleotides. Over 8.5 million TCR beta CDR3 reads came from each mother, compared with approximately 3 million reads from each child. Thymic selection similarly shapes TCR recombination output in related and unrelated pairs, with minor effect from inherited differences. Normalized repertoire overlap in related mother-child pairs was always slightly higher than in unrelated mother-child pairs, but the difference was never significant. With a sensitivity of roughly 93 clones per million clonotypes, no persistent microchimeric T cell clones were detected. The study used deep NGS to compare TCR beta repertoires of mothers and children, seeking features distinguishing related mother-child pairs from unrelated individuals. On average, the children were approximately 11 +/- 4 years old, while the mothers were 40 +/- 4 years old. After adapters were ligated using NEBNext reagents, the libraries underwent 100+100 nt paired-end sequencing on an Illumina HiSeq 2000. To prevent cross-contamination, the mother and child libraries were prepared a month apart and were sequenced in separate runs. For each donor, somewhere between about 450,000 and 2,000,000 distinct TCR beta clonotypes were identified. Naive TCR beta clonotypes were estimated from low-frequency clonotypes matched to each donor's FACS-determined naive share, without sorting.

The receptor's source is a boy aged 2 to 10 in good health. This receptor chain uses TRBV7-1 and TRBJ1-3, with no D gene named confidently. TRBV7-1 is an open reading frame, and its role is uncertain. Sequencing was carried out using blood. The bases are TGTGCCAGCAGCTCCCGGGCGTATAGGAGTGGCTCTGGAAACACCATATATTTT. This sequence encodes CASSSRAYRSGSGNTIYF.